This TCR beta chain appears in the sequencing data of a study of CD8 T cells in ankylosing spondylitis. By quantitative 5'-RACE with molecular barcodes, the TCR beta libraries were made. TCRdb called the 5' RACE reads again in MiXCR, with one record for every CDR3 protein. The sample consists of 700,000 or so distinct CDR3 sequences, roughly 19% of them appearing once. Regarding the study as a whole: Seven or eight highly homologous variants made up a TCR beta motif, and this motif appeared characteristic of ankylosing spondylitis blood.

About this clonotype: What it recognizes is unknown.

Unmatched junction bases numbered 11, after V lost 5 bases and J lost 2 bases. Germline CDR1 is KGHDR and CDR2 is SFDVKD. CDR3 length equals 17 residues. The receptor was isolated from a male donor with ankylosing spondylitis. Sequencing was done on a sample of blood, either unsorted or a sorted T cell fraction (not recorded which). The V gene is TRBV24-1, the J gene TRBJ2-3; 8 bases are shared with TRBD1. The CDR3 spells CATSGPTGTGFTDTQYF. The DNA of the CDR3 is TGTGCCACCAGTGGCCCTACCGGGACAGGATTCACAGATACGCAGTATTTT.